This TCR beta chain was captured by sequencing in a study of graft-versus-host responses after intestinal transplantation. Worth noting for this clone: The target antigen is unknown.

The assay was immunoSEQ multiplex PCR, and TCRdb's table has in-frame clones only and misses some. In the table there are about 120,000 clones, 90% of which are singletons. CDR3 size: 18 residues. The V gene's germline CDR1 is SQVTM and CDR2 ANQGSEA. V lost 5 bases and J lost 7; bases outside the gene matches: 24. This sample comprised unstimulated CD4+ T cells sorted from spleen or lymph node cells, obtained before intestinal transplant. The chain couples TRBV29-1 to TRBJ1-2, with 8 bases aligning to TRBD1. The TCR originated in a human donor who received an intestinal transplant. The CDR3 region has the DNA TGCAGCGTTTCCCCCCCGCGGGCCGTCAGACAGGGGTTAGGTGGCTACACCTTC. Its protein is CSVSPPRAVRQGLGGYTF.